These 4 T cell receptor beta chains came from one sample sequenced in a study of vaccination and CD4 T cells after COVID-19. The treatment denotes: roughly ten-day PBMC culture with coronavirus spike peptide pools or control peptides (ViraFEST assay). No antigen has been identified for these receptors. Once obtained from cultured CD4+ T cells, the DNA was sequenced using the Oncomine TCR Beta short-read assay. TCRdb analysed the PCR reads with MiXCR anew, one entry per CDR3 protein. The sample holds 15,000 to 20,000 distinct CDR3 sequences, under 80% seen once. Sample: CD4+ T cells from blood, cultured in vitro. The receptors were sampled from a human donor who had recovered from COVID-19.

This clonotype came up a few times. The chain uses TRBV11-3 and TRBJ1-2; weak D call: TRBD1 (5 bases). CDR3 length equals 13 residues. V was shortened by 8 bases and J by 4 bases, with 14 bases between the two germline ends. Looked up from germline, CDR1 is SGHNT and CDR2 is YENEEA. The CDR3 nucleotides are TGTGCCAGCTCCCCCGAGGGACTCTATGGCTACACCTTC. Amino acid sequence: CASSPEGLYGYTF. Filled out from reference TRBV11-3 and TRBJ1-2, the complete variable domain reads EAGVVQSPRYKIIEKKQPVAFWCNPISGHNTLYWYLQNLGQGPELLIRYENEEAVDDSQLPKDRFSAERLKGVDSTLKIQPAELGDSAVYLCASSPEGLYGYTFGSGTRLTVV.

This chain joins TRBV24-1 and TRBJ2-2; D gene ambiguous. The ends were cut back, 9 bases at V and 9 bases at J, with 10 bases in the middle. CDR3 length: 11 residues. Germline V gene data show CDR1 as KGHDR and CDR2 as SFDVKD. Here the CDR3 reads CATSKGRELFF. CDR3 bases: TGTGCCACCTCAAAAGGGAGGGAGCTGTTTTTT.

V usage is TRBV6-1 and J usage is TRBJ1-1, with D tentatively TRBD1 (5 bases). The ends were cut back, 6 bases at V and 3 bases at J, with 14 bases in the middle. Germline assignment: CDR1 MNHNS and CDR2 SASEGT. The CDR3 totals 14 residues. The CDR3 is CASRIVIRDTEAFF. The CDR3 region has the DNA TGTGCCAGCAGGATCGTGATCAGGGACACTGAAGCTTTCTTT.

The chain uses TRBV2 and TRBJ1-6; TRBD1 agrees at 9 bases. Germline CDR1 is SNHLY and CDR2 is FYNNEI. This CDR3 comprises 15 residues. The trim removed 8 bases at V and 9 bases at J, leaving 11 bases unmatched. The CDR3 sequence: CASQEQGARSSPLHF. CDR3 sequence (DNA): TGTGCCAGCCAAGAACAGGGGGCTCGCAGTTCACCCCTCCACTTT.